Listed below are T cell receptor beta chains from one sample, sequenced in a study of T cell changes during pregnancy in multiple sclerosis. Profiling relied on immunoSEQ multiplex PCR, and the TCRdb table lists in-frame clones only, not all of them. The sample shows about 58,000 clones, about 90% of them seen only once. The material was CD4+ T cells from peripheral blood mononuclear cells, obtained after pregnancy. The source of these receptors is a female donor in good health, enrolled as a control in a pregnancy study. CDR3s include the opening cysteine and the closing phenylalanine or tryptophan. A D gene is named only where the DNA matches it firmly. Rows may omit the clone size; those that give it use once, few, many or a size class.

D	size	V	J	CDR3	DNA
TRBD1	-	TRBV18	TRBJ2-7	CASSPPGTGYTYEQYF	TGTGCCAGCTCACCCCCGGGGACAGGGTATACCTACGAGCAGTACTTC
-	-	TRBV19	TRBJ1-5	CASSSKVEVNSNQPQHF	TGTGCCAGTAGTTCTAAAGTAGAGGTGAATAGCAATCAGCCCCAGCATTTT
-	-	TRBV9	TRBJ2-2	CASSVETGGANTGELFF	TGTGCCAGCAGCGTAGAAACAGGGGGGGCGAACACCGGGGAGCTGTTTTTT
-	-	TRBV18	TRBJ2-5	CASSPQGRGESETQYF	TGTGCCAGCTCACCTCAGGGCAGGGGGGAATCGGAGACCCAGTACTTC
-	-	TRBV5-1	TRBJ2-2	CASSLVWSSESLGELFF	TGCGCCAGCAGCTTGGTATGGTCTAGCGAAAGTCTGGGGGAGCTGTTTTTT
TRBD1	few	TRBV27	TRBJ1-2	CASTMIGGGYGYTF	TGTGCCAGCACCATGATAGGGGGCGGCTATGGCTACACCTTC
-	-	TRBV7-2	TRBJ1-3	CASSLVSRQAGNTIYF	TGTGCCAGCAGCTTAGTTTCCCGACAGGCTGGAAACACCATATATTTT
TRBD1	-	TRBV5-1	TRBJ1-1	CASKLEGAHTEAFF	TGCGCCAGCAAATTGGAGGGGGCGCACACTGAAGCTTTCTTT
TRBD2	-	TRBV4-2	TRBJ2-6	CASSQDIQLAGSGANVLTF	TGTGCCAGCAGCCAAGATATACAACTAGCGGGCTCTGGGGCCAACGTCCTGACTTTC
TRBD2	-	TRBV6-1	TRBJ2-7	CASSEWPSGAYEQYF	TGTGCCAGCAGTGAATGGCCTAGCGGGGCCTACGAGCAGTACTTC
TRBD1	-	TRBV11-3	TRBJ2-2	CASSLLNRGTGELFF	TGTGCCAGCAGCTTATTGAACAGGGGGACCGGGGAGCTGTTTTTT
-	few	TRBV7-6	TRBJ2-7	CASSLTVNPYEQYF	TGTGCCAGCAGCCTGACAGTTAACCCCTACGAGCAGTACTTC
-	-	TRBV19	TRBJ1-6	CASSSTGFNSPLHF	TGTGCCAGTAGTTCTACCGGGTTTAATTCACCCCTCCACTTT
-	-	TRBV4-1	TRBJ1-1	CASSQPQPGNTEAFF	TGCGCCAGCAGCCAACCTCAGCCAGGGAACACTGAAGCTTTCTTT
-	-	TRBV5-4	TRBJ2-6	CASSLVTGLGANVLTF	TGTGCCAGCAGCTTGGTAACTGGGCTTGGGGCCAACGTCCTGACTTTC
-	once	TRBV2	TRBJ2-2	CASKRTTNTGELFF	TGTGCCAGCAAGAGGACAACGAACACCGGGGAGCTGTTTTTT
-	-	TRBV5-1	TRBJ2-5	CASGETTVLGETQYF	TGCGCCAGTGGTGAGACGACAGTACTCGGGGAGACCCAGTACTTC
-	-	TRBV6-1	TRBJ1-4	CASSEAWGPQKLFF	TGTGCCAGCAGTGAAGCTTGGGGGCCCCAAAAACTGTTTTTT
TRBD1	-	TRBV19	TRBJ1-2	CASRPGQGNYGYTF	TGTGCCAGTAGGCCGGGACAGGGAAACTATGGCTACACCTTC
TRBD2	-	TRBV4-3	TRBJ2-3	CASSPNGRGEDTQYF	TGCGCCAGCAGCCCCAATGGGCGGGGGGAGGATACGCAGTATTTT
-	-	TRBV7-9	TRBJ1-2	CASTRGGFRGYTF	TGTGCCAGCACCCGGGGGGGATTTCGCGGCTACACCTTC
TRBD1	-	TRBV7-2	TRBJ1-1	CASSLGQGTEAFF	TGTGCCAGCAGCTTAGGACAGGGGACTGAAGCTTTCTTT
-	-	TRBV7-2	TRBJ1-1	CASSLAGPTEAFF	TGTGCCAGCAGCTTAGCGGGGCCCACTGAAGCTTTCTTT
-	-	TRBV12-5	TRBJ1-2	CASGLVRDGRTPYGYTF	TGTGCTAGTGGTTTGGTTCGGGATGGGAGGACTCCCTATGGCTACACCTTC
-	-	TRBV7-9	TRBJ1-6	CASSLGALDNSPLHF	TGTGCCAGCAGCTTAGGCGCGTTAGATAATTCACCCCTCCACTTT
TRBD2	-	TRBV29-1	TRBJ2-1	CSVTSGGYNEQFF	TGCAGCGTCACTAGCGGGGGCTACAATGAGCAGTTCTTC
-	-	TRBV25-1	TRBJ2-7	CASSESTGSSYEQYF	TGTGCCAGCAGTGAATCGACGGGAAGCTCCTACGAGCAGTACTTC